The rows below give T cell receptor beta chains drawn from one sample of a study of CD8 T cells in Susac syndrome. TCRdb reanalysed the immunoSEQ multiplex PCR reads using MiXCR and keeps one entry per CDR3 protein. The sample has fewer than 300,000 distinct CDR3 sequences, more than 75% seen once. Sequencing input: CD8+ T cells from PBMCs. These receptors all come from a human donor with multiple sclerosis. The CDR3 runs from the conserved cysteine through the conserved F or W. Fields, in order: J gene, V gene, D gene, clone size, CDR3 DNA, CDR3 protein. The D gene is left open where the match is weak. Clone size is stated in some rows and not others, as once, few, many or a class when expanded.

TRBJ1-5,TRBV27,TRBD1,-,TGTGCCAGCAGTGTGGACAGGGGAGGCAATCAGCCCCAGCATTTT,CASSVDRGGNQPQHF
TRBJ1-1,TRBV7-9,-,-,TGTGCCAGCAGCCCGAAGAACACTGAAGCTTTCTTT,CASSPKNTEAFF
TRBJ1-1,TRBV20-1,-,-,TGCAGTGCTAGAGATCGGGGCAGGGGAGGCACTGAAGCTTTCTTT,CSARDRGRGGTEAFF
TRBJ2-6,TRBV29-1,-,-,TGCAGCGTTGAAAGTCGGTTCGGGACCAAACCCTCTGGGGCCAACGTCCTGACTTTC,CSVESRFGTKPSGANVLTF
TRBJ2-5,TRBV29-1,TRBD2,-,TGCAGCGGAGTGGGACTAGCGGGAGAATCACCCTGGGAGACCCAGTACTTC,CSGVGLAGESPWETQYF
TRBJ2-2,TRBV30,-,-,TGTGCCTGGGATGGAGTCAGGGGCGGGGAGCTGTTTTTT,CAWDGVRGGELFF
TRBJ2-6,TRBV6-5,TRBD1,-,TGTGCCAGCAGCCCAGGGGGCGCCGGGGCCAACGTCCTGACTTTC,CASSPGGAGANVLTF
TRBJ2-1,TRBV7-9,TRBD2,-,TGTGCCAGCAGCTTACCCGGGAGGGGGAACAATGAGCAGTTCTTC,CASSLPGRGNNEQFF
TRBJ2-1,TRBV11-2,-,-,TGTGCCAGCAGCCATGACCCGGACACCACCTACAATGAGCAGTTCTTC,CASSHDPDTTYNEQFF
TRBJ2-1,TRBV7-9,-,few,TGTGCCAGCAGCGTCGCCCTAACCCAAAGGTACTACAATGAGCAGTTCTTC,CASSVALTQRYYNEQFF
TRBJ1-5,TRBV27,TRBD1,-,TGTGCCAGCAGTTTAGGGACAGTAGGCAATCAGCCCCAGCATTTT,CASSLGTVGNQPQHF
TRBJ2-5,TRBV2,TRBD2,-,TGTGCCTGCTCCGGGGGACTAGCGCCTGAAGAGACCCAGTACTTC,CACSGGLAPEETQYF
TRBJ2-7,TRBV6-1,-,-,TGTGCCACCTCACCGCCATACGAGCAGTACTTC,CATSPPYEQYF
TRBJ2-1,TRBV19,TRBD1,once,TGTGCCAGTACCATAGGCAGACAGGGCACCTACAATGAGCAGTTCTTC,CASTIGRQGTYNEQFF
TRBJ2-7,TRBV19,TRBD2,-,TGTGCCAGTAGTATATCTCTAGCGGGACTCGAGCAGTACTTC,CASSISLAGLEQYF
TRBJ2-7,TRBV24-1,-,-,TGTGCCACCACCCCCACGACAGTACGGGACGAGCAGTACTTC,CATTPTTVRDEQYF
TRBJ1-2,TRBV27,-,once,TGTGCCAGCAGTTTATTAGGACGGAACTACACCTTC,CASSLLGRNYTF
TRBJ2-7,TRBV28,-,-,TGTGCCAGCAGTGACGGGCCCCACAGGGAGTACTTC,CASSDGPHREYF
TRBJ2-5,TRBV9,TRBD1,-,TGTGCCAGCAGCTCCTGGGACAGGCCCGAGACCCAGTACTTC,CASSSWDRPETQYF
TRBJ2-3,TRBV24-1,-,-,TGTGCCACCAGTGATTTCGGCCAGGGGGGGACAGATACGCAGTATTTT,CATSDFGQGGTDTQYF
TRBJ1-1,TRBV29-1,-,-,TGCATCGTTCAAAAACCCCTGGTACGTATGAACACTGAAGCTTTCTTT,CIVQKPLVRMNTEAFF
TRBJ1-5,TRBV19,-,-,TGTGCCAGTAGTGGCAGGGCCGGTCAGCCCCAGCATTTT,CASSGRAGQPQHF
TRBJ2-3,TRBV10-3,TRBD2,-,TGTGCCATCAGTGATCCAGCGGGAGGGGAGGATACGCAGTATTTT,CAISDPAGGEDTQYF
TRBJ1-6,TRBV7-9,TRBD1,-,TGTGCCAGCAGCGCCCGACAGGGTAGAGTGTCACCCCTCCACTTT,CASSARQGRVSPLHF
TRBJ2-7,TRBV6-5,-,few,TGTGCCAGCAGTTCAACAGGGTTCTCCTACGAGCAGTACTTC,CASSSTGFSYEQYF
TRBJ2-2,TRBV20-1,-,-,TGCAGTGCTAGACCTATTGGGGGGCGGCTGAACACCGGGGAGCTGTTTTTT,CSARPIGGRLNTGELFF
TRBJ2-2,TRBV3-1,TRBD1,-,TGTGCCAGCAGCCAAGATTGGCGCGACAGGGGAGCGAACACCGGGGAGCTGTTTTTT,CASSQDWRDRGANTGELFF
TRBJ2-7,TRBV18,-,-,TGTGCCAGCTCGCACCCATACCGTAGGGGCTCCTACGAGCAGTACTTC,CASSHPYRRGSYEQYF
TRBJ2-7,TRBV20-1,-,once,TGCAGTGCTAGCAATTACGGGCTAGACGAGCAGTACTTC,CSASNYGLDEQYF
TRBJ2-3,TRBV9,-,-,TGTGCCAGCAGCCCCCCCGGAGTCGGGGCAGATACGCAGTATTTT,CASSPPGVGADTQYF
TRBJ2-7,TRBV5-5,TRBD1,-,TGTGCCAGCAGCATAGACAGGGGGGTCTACGAGCAGTACTTC,CASSIDRGVYEQYF
TRBJ1-1,TRBV6-2/TRBV6-3,-,-,TGTGCCAGCAGCTCAGCCGTAGCATGGAACACTGAAGCTTTCTTT,CASSSAVAWNTEAFF
TRBJ1-1,TRBV5-6,-,-,TGTGCCAGCAGCTACCCCTGGGGGTCCACTGAAGCTTTCTTT,CASSYPWGSTEAFF
TRBJ2-6,TRBV12-3/TRBV12-4,-,-,TGTGCCAGTCCGAATTTGGCCAACGTCCTGACTTTC,CASPNLANVLTF
TRBJ2-5,TRBV29-1,-,few,TGCAGCGCAGACGGACAAGAGACCCAGTACTTC,CSADGQETQYF
TRBJ1-5,TRBV20-1,-,once,TGCAGTGCTAGTTTGCAGGGGTTCCAGCCCCAGCATTTT,CSASLQGFQPQHF
TRBJ1-1,TRBV9,-,-,TGTGCCAGCAGCCCCGAATGGGACGGAGCTTTCTTT,CASSPEWDGAFF
TRBJ2-7,TRBV7-6,TRBD2,-,TGTGCCAGCAGCCCACAGCCGGGACTAGCGGGAGGGCCACCCTACGAGCAGTACTTC,CASSPQPGLAGGPPYEQYF
TRBJ2-7,TRBV27,-,-,TGTGCCAGCAGTTTAGAGGCGGGAAGTGGCTACGAGCAGTACTTC,CASSLEAGSGYEQYF
TRBJ1-5,TRBV7-6,TRBD1,-,TGTGCCAGCAGCTTATCGGCGACAGGGAATCAGCCCCAGCATTTT,CASSLSATGNQPQHF
TRBJ2-1,TRBV28,-,-,TGTGCCAGCAGTTATCTGTTGGAGACTGAGCAGTTCTTC,CASSYLLETEQFF
TRBJ2-1,TRBV20-1,-,-,TGCAGTGGAAGGGAGATCGGCCACAATGAGCAGTTCTTC,CSGREIGHNEQFF
TRBJ1-3,TRBV29-1,-,-,TGCAGCGTTGAACCCCCCAAGGGGCTAGGAAACACCATATATTTT,CSVEPPKGLGNTIYF
TRBJ1-1,TRBV5-1,-,-,TGCGCCAGCAGCCCAGGTTACCTTAACCACGGGACTGAAGCTTTCTTT,CASSPGYLNHGTEAFF
TRBJ1-1,TRBV24-1,-,-,TGTGCCACCAGTTCCAGGGCCAGCGGAACAGACTCTGAAGCTTTCTTT,CATSSRASGTDSEAFF
TRBJ2-3,TRBV10-3,TRBD2,-,TGTGCCATCAGTAGCGGGGTCGAAGGGGATACGCAGTATTTT,CAISSGVEGDTQYF
TRBJ2-7,TRBV3-1,TRBD2,-,TGTGCCAGCAGCCAAGAACTGGGAGGGACCTACGAGCAGTACTTC,CASSQELGGTYEQYF
TRBJ2-5,TRBV27,-,-,TGTGCCAGCAGTTCCGGCCAAGAAGAGACCCAGTACTTC,CASSSGQEETQYF
TRBJ2-7,TRBV3-1,TRBD2,-,TGTGCCAGCAGCCAAGTCTTCCCGGGACTAGCGGGAGGCCCGTCCTACGAGCAGTACTTC,CASSQVFPGLAGGPSYEQYF
TRBJ2-3,TRBV12-3/TRBV12-4,-,-,TGTGCCAGCAGGGCCACAGATACGCAGTATTTT,CASRATDTQYF
TRBJ2-3,TRBV5-6,TRBD2,-,TGTGCCAGCAGCTTGGCCTGGCTAGCGGAAGATACGCAGTATTTT,CASSLAWLAEDTQYF
TRBJ2-3,TRBV29-1,TRBD2,-,TGCAGCGTTTCCAGACTAGCGGGAGGGAAATTTACCACAGATACGCAGTATTTT,CSVSRLAGGKFTTDTQYF
TRBJ1-2,TRBV9,-,few,TGTGCCAGCAGCCCAGAATCTCGAGCTAACTATGGCTACACCTTC,CASSPESRANYGYTF